The entry below describes one T cell receptor (beta chain). What it recognizes is unknown. The method was immunoSEQ multiplex PCR; TCRdb's version includes in-frame clones alone and lacks a portion of them. Among 1,500,000 or so clones, about 98.5% were seen once, and the ten largest hold 0.36%. This record comes from a study of shared clonotypes between healthy human individuals. About the research overall: Donors were two women and a few men aged 18 to 49. Study-level findings and limits: Generation probability values for non-shared clonotypes were lower than those for clonotypes shared by all four donors.

Between the trimmed V and J ends, which lost 0 bases and 5 bases, there was a span of 11 bases. CDR3 length: 15 residues. Germline values: CDR1 SGHRS, CDR2 YFSETQ. Sequenced sample: naive CD4+ T cells sorted from blood. Subset defined: CD45RA+ positively selected. The receptor comes from a man under 40 in good health. J is TRBJ2-2 and V is TRBV5-1; possibly TRBD1 for D (5 bases). The CDR3 nucleotides are TGCGCCAGCAGCTTGGCACTGGGGCGGACCGGGGAGCTGTTTTTT. Translating it yields CASSLALGRTGELFF. The full variable domain, its missing parts supplied by reference TRBV5-1 and TRBJ2-2, is KAGVTQTPRYLIKTRGQQVTLSCSPISGHRSVSWYQQTPGQGLQFLFEYFSETQRNKGNFPGRFSGRQFSNSRSEMNVSTLELGDSALYLCASSLALGRTGELFFGEGSRLTVL.